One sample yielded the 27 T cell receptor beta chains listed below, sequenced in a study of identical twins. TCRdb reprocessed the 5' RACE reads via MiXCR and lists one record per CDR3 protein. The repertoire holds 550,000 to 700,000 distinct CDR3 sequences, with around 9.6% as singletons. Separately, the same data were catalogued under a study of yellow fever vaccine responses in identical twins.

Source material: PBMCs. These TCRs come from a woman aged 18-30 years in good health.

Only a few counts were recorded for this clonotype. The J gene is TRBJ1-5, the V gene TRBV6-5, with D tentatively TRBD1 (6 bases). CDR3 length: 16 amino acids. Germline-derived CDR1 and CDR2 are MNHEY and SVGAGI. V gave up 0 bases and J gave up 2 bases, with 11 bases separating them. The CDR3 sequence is CASSYSSGAGNQPQHF. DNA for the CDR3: TGTGCCAGCAGTTACTCCTCGGGGGCTGGCAATCAGCCCCAGCATTTT.

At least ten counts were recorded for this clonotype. The CDR3 sequence is CASPGLQETQYF. CDR3 DNA: TGCGCCAGCCCCGGGCTACAAGAGACCCAGTACTTC. The chain employs TRBV5-1 and TRBJ2-5; D is ambiguous. CDR3 size: 12 residues. Germline V gene sequence: CDR1 SGHRS, CDR2 YFSETQ. Deletions cut 7 bases from V and 2 bases from J, with 9 bases between.

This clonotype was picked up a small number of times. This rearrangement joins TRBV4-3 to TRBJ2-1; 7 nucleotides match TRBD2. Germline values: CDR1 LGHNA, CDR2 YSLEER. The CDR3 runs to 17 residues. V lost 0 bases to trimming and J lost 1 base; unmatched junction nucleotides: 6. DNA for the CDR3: TGCGCCAGCAGCCAAGATAGACGGGGGGAGTCCTACAATGAGCAGTTCTTC. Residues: CASSQDRRGESYNEQFF.

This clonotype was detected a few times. CDR3 coding DNA: TGTGCCAGCAGCGCCACAGCGGGGGGGCCGACCAAAAACATTCAGTACTTC. Translated, it gives CASSATAGGPTKNIQYF. V is TRBV9 and J is TRBJ2-4; 10 bases map to TRBD2. The germline V gene encodes CDR1 SGDLS and CDR2 YYNGEE. The CDR3 spans 17 residues. Trimming took 3 bases from V and 2 from J; bases not matched to a gene: 8. The whole variable domain, remainder taken from reference TRBV9 and TRBJ2-4, is DSGVTQTPKHLITATGQRVTLRCSPRSGDLSVYWYQQSLDQGLQFLIQYYNGEERAKGNILERFSAQQFPDLHSELNLSSLELGDSALYFCASSATAGGPTKNIQYFGAGTRLSVL.

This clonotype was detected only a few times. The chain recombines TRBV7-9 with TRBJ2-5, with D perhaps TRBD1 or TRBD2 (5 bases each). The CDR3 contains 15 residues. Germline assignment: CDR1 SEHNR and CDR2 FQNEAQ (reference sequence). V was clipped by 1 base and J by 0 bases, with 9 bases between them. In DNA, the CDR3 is TGTGCCAGCAGCTTAGGCCCGGGACACCAAGAGACCCAGTACTTC. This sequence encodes CASSLGPGHQETQYF.

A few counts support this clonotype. CDR3 sequence reads: CASSFDGRDIQYF. DNA for the CDR3: TGTGCCAGCAGTTTTGACGGTCGGGACATTCAGTACTTC. The rearrangement uses TRBV28 and TRBJ2-4; no firm D call. V shed 3 bases and J shed 8 bases, with 11 bases lying between them. The germline V gene has CDR1 MDHEN and CDR2 SYDVKM. The CDR3 is made up of 13 amino acids.

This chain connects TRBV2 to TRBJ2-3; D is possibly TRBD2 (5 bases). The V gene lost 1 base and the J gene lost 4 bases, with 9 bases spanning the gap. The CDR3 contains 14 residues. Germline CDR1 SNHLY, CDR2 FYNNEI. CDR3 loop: CASSEDRRSDTQYF. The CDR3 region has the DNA TGTGCCAGCAGTGAAGATCGGAGGTCAGATACGCAGTATTTT.

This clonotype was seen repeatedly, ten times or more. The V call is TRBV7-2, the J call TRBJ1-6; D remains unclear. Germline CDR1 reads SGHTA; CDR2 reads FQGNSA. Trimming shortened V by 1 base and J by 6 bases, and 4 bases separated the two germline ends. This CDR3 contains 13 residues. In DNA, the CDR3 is TGTGCCAGCAGCTTAGATCCTAATTCACCCCTCCACTTT. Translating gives CASSLDPNSPLHF.

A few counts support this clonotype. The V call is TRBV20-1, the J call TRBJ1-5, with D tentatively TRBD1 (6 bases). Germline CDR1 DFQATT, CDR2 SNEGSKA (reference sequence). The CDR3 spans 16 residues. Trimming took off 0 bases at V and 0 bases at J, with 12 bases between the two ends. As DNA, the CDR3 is TGCAGTGCTAGAGACCCCCGACAGGATAGCAATCAGCCCCAGCATTTT. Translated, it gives CSARDPRQDSNQPQHF.

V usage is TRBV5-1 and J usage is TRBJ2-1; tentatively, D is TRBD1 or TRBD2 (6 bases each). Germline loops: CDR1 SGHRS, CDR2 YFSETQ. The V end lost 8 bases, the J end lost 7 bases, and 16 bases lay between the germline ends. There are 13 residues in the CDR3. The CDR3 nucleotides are TGCGCCAGTAGCGATGGGGGGCTGAATGAGCAGTTCTTC. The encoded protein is CASSDGGLNEQFF.

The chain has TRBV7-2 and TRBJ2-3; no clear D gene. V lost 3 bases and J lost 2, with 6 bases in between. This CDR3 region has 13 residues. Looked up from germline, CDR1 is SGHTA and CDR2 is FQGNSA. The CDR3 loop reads CASSFSNTDTQYF. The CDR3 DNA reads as TGTGCCAGCAGCTTTTCTAACACAGATACGCAGTATTTT.

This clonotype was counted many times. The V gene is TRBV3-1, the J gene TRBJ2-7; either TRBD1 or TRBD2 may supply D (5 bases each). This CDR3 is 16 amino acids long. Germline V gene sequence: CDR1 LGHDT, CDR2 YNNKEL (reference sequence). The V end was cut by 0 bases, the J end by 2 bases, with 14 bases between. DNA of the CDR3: TGTGCCAGCAGCCAAGAATGGGGGATGGATACCTACGAGCAGTACTTC. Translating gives CASSQEWGMDTYEQYF.

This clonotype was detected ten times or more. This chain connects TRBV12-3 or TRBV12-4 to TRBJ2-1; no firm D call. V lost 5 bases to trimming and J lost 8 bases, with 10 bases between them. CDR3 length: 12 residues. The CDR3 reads CASSLPPDEQFF. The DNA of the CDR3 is TGTGCCAGCAGTCTCCCCCCCGATGAGCAGTTCTTC.

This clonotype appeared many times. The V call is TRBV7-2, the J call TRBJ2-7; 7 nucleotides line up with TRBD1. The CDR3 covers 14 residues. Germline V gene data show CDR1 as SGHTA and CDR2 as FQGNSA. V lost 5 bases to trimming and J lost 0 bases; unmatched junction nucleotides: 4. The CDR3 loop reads CASSTDRTSYEQYF. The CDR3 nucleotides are TGTGCCAGCAGCACGGACAGGACCTCCTACGAGCAGTACTTC.

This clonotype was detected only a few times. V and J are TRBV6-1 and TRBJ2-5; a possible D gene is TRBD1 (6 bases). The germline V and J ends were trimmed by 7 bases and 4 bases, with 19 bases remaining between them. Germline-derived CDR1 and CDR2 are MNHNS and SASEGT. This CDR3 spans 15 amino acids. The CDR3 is CASISTPPGVETQYF. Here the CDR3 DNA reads TGTGCCAGCATCTCGACCCCCCCAGGGGTAGAGACCCAGTACTTC.

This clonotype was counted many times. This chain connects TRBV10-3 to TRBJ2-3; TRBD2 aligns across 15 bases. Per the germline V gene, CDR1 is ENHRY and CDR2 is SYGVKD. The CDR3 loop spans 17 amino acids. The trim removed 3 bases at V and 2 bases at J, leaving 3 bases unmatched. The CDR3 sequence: CAISDRTSGRVTDTQYF. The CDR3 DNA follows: TGTGCCATCAGTGATAGGACTAGCGGGAGGGTCACAGATACGCAGTATTTT.

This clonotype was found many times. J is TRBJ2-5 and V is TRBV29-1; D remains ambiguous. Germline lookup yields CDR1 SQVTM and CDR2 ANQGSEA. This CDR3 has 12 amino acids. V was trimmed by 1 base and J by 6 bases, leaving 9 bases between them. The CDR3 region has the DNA TGCAGCGTTGAAGTTAGGTCGAAGACCCAGTACTTC. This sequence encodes CSVEVRSKTQYF. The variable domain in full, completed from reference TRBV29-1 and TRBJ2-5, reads SAVISQKPSRDICQRGTSLTIQCQVDSQVTMMFWYRQQPGQSLTLIATANQGSEATYESGFVIDKFPISRPNLTFSTLTVSNMSPEDSSIYLCSVEVRSKTQYFGPGTRLLVL.

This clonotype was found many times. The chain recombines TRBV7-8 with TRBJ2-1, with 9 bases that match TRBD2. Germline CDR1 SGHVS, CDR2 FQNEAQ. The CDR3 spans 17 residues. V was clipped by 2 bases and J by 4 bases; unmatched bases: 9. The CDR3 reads CASSLIPRLAGYNEQFF. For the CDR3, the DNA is TGTGCCAGCAGCTTAATCCCCAGGCTAGCGGGGTACAATGAGCAGTTCTTC.

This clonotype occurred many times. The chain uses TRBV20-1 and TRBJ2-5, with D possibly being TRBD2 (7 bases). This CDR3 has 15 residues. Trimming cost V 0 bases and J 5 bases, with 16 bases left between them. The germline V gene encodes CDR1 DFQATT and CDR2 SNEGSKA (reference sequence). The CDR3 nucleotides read TGCAGTGCTAGAGAGGTGGGGGGGCATCAGGAGACCCAGTACTTC. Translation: CSAREVGGHQETQYF.

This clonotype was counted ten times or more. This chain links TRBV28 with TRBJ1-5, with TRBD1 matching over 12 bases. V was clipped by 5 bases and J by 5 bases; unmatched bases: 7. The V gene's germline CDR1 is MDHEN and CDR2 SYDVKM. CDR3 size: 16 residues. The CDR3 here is CASSLGTGGFDQPQHF. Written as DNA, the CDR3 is TGTGCCAGCAGTCTCGGGACAGGGGGCTTCGATCAGCCCCAGCATTTT.

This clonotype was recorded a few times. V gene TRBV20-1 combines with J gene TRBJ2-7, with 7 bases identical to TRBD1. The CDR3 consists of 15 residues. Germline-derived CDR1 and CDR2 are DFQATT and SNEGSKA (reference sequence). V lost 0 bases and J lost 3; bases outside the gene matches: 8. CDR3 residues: CSARDQRTGNYEQYF. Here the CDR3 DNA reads TGCAGTGCTAGAGATCAGAGGACAGGTAACTACGAGCAGTACTTC.

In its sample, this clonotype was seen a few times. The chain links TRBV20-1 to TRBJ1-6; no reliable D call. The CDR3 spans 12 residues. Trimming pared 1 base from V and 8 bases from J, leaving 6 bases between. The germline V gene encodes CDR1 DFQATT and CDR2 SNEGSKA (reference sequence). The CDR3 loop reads CSARGEDSPLHF. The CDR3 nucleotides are TGCAGTGCTAGAGGGGAAGATTCACCCCTCCACTTT.

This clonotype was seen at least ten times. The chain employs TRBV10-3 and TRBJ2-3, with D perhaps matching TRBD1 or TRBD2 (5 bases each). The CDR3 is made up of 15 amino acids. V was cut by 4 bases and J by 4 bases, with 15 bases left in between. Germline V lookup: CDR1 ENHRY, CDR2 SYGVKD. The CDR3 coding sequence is TGTGCCATCAGTGGGGACCTAGGTATCGCAGATACGCAGTATTTT. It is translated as CAISGDLGIADTQYF.

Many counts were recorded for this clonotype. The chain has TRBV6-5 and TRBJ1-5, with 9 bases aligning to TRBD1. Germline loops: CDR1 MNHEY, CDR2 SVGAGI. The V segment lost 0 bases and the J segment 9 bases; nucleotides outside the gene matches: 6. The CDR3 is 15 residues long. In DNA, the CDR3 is TGTGCCAGCAGTTACTCGAAACAGGGGGCTTTGCCCCAGCATTTT. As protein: CASSYSKQGALPQHF.

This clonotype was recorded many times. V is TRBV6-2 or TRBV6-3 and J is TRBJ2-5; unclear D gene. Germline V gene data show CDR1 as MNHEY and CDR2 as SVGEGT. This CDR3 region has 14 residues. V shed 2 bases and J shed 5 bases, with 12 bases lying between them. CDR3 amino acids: CASSYEDLRETQYF. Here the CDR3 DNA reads TGTGCCAGCAGTTACGAGGACCTTCGGGAGACCCAGTACTTC.

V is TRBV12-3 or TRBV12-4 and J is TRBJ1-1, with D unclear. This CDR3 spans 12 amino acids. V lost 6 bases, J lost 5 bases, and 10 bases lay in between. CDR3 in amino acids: CASSPISTEAFF. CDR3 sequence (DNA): TGTGCCAGCAGCCCTATTAGTACTGAAGCTTTCTTT.

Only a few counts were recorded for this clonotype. CDR3 loop: CASSLGGVAKNIQYF. DNA of the CDR3: TGTGCCAGCAGCTTGGGGGGGGTCGCCAAAAACATTCAGTACTTC. This chain uses TRBV5-6 with TRBJ2-4; the D gene is possibly TRBD2 (6 bases). V was pared by 0 bases and J by 1 base, with 8 bases between. The CDR3 extends over 15 amino acids. CDR1 is SGHDT and CDR2 is YYEEEE in the germline V gene.